This T cell receptor beta chain was retrieved from a study of OX40 agonist ivuxolimab in advanced cancers. Libraries were prepared by immunoSEQ multiplex PCR; TCRdb keeps only in-frame clonotypes and omits some of them. The repertoire includes about 86,000 clones, about 90% of them detected once, and 1% to 1.3% sits in the top ten. The sampling schedule covered blood at baseline, cycle 4 day 1, and cycle 7 day 1. Broader study findings: People who partly responded at 0.1-3.0 mg/kg had some of the least clonal expansion seen.

CDR1 and CDR2 (germline): SGHDN, FVKESK. CDR3 length equals 16 residues. V was clipped by 1 base and J by 3 bases; unmatched bases: 2. In the case of this clone: Its matching antigen is unknown.

The chain recombines TRBV14 with TRBJ2-3; 12 bases are shared with TRBD2. Sequenced here: CD4+ or CD8+ T cells sorted from blood, sampled in a trial of the OX40 agonist ivuxolimab. This receptor was taken from an adult with an advanced solid tumor such as melanoma, head and neck, liver or kidney cancer. The CDR3 loop reads CASSQGTSGKTDTQYF. CDR3 coding DNA: TGTGCCAGCAGCCAAGGGACTAGCGGGAAAACAGATACGCAGTATTTT.